This T cell receptor (beta chain) was identified in a study of T cells in Graves' hyperthyroidism and ophthalmopathy. As concerns this clonotype: What it binds is unknown.

RNA transcripts yielded amplified TCR beta CDR3 regions. RT-PCR in the first round (using the HTBI primer set) targeted the TCR CDR3. One entry per CDR3 protein results from TCRdb running MiXCR on the multiplex PCR reads. The data contain 700,000 or so distinct CDR3 sequences, approximately 16% of them singletons. Germline V gives CDR1 SGHDN, CDR2 FVKESK. The CDR3 loop spans 16 amino acids. Trimming removed 2 bases at V and 4 bases at J, with 17 bases between. Whole-study findings and limits: Ophthalmopathy onset followed model prediction by a median approximately 7 months.

The sequenced sample was blood. The source of this sequence is a man between 18 and 35 years old with Graves' hyperthyroidism. This sequence joins TRBV14 and TRBJ1-1; D remains unclear. The CDR3 DNA follows: TGTGCCAGCAGCCAAAGGAGGGTGAGGCTGGGCACTGAAGCTTTCTTT. It translates to CASSQRRVRLGTEAFF.